This passage covers 3 T cell receptor beta chains from one sample sequenced in a study of blood T cell repertoires in COVID-19. This table comes from immunoSEQ multiplex PCR, and its TCRdb copy is limited to in-frame clones, with some not included. Of over 150,000 clones in the sample, around 85% are singletons; the top ten hold 6.2%. The sample was PBMCs or T cells enriched from blood (not recorded which). These receptors were taken from a man aged 35-49 years who had recovered from COVID-19.

This sequence joins TRBV5-1 and TRBJ1-1; 7 bases are shared with TRBD1. The CDR3 has 13 residues. Trimming took 4 bases from V and 7 from J; bases not matched to a gene: 7. CDR1 and CDR2 (germline): SGHRS, YFSETQ. DNA for the CDR3: TGCGCCAGCAGCCTCGGGGCAGGGGGTGAAGCTTTCTTT. This encodes CASSLGAGGEAFF.

V is TRBV7-6 and J is TRBJ1-1; 7 bases line up with TRBD1. Unmatched junction bases numbered 5, after V lost 2 bases and J lost 11 bases. The CDR3 totals 12 residues. Germline CDR1 reads SGHVS; CDR2 reads FNYEAQ. CDR3 protein: CASSLSGDSAFF. The DNA of the CDR3 is TGTGCCAGCAGCTTAAGTGGGGACAGCGCTTTCTTT.

The genes are TRBV9 and TRBJ2-7; TRBD2 is a possible D gene (6 bases). The CDR3 consists of 15 residues. CDR1 is SGDLS and CDR2 is YYNGEE in the germline V gene. The germline V and J ends were trimmed by 0 bases and 1 base, with 11 bases remaining between them. The CDR3 reads CASSVAPEGSYEQYF. The CDR3 region has the DNA TGTGCCAGCAGCGTAGCCCCGGAGGGGTCCTACGAGCAGTACTTC.